Listed below are T cell receptor beta chains from one sample, sequenced in a study of beta chain features in type 1 diabetes. Libraries were prepared by immunoSEQ multiplex PCR; TCRdb keeps only in-frame clonotypes and omits some of them. The sample holds 200,000 to 300,000 clones; roughly 22% are singletons and the top ten take 0.028%. The sequenced material came from naive CD4+ T cells from blood. Receptors originate from a woman between 40 and 50 years old with type 1 diabetes. The CDR3 runs from the conserved cysteine through the conserved F or W. The order of the fields is clone size, D gene, J gene, V gene, CDR3 protein, CDR3 DNA. A D gene is named only where the DNA matches it firmly. Rows give clone size only sometimes, using once, few, many, or a class for an expanded clone.

few . TRBJ2-7 TRBV29-1 CSVEGGAGDEQYF TGCAGCGTTGAGGGCGGCGCAGGGGACGAGCAGTACTTC
. . TRBJ1-1 TRBV11-2 CASSLSDTEAFF TGTGCCAGCAGCCTGAGTGACACTGAAGCTTTCTTT
. . TRBJ2-2 TRBV15 CATSREAGSGELFF TGTGCCACCAGCAGAGAGGCAGGGTCCGGGGAGCTGTTTTTT
. . TRBJ1-1 TRBV4-3 CASSQDSGGTGNTEAFF TGCGCCAGCAGCCAAGATTCCGGGGGAACGGGGAACACTGAAGCTTTCTTT
. . TRBJ2-7 TRBV19 CASSAAQGYEQYF TGTGCCAGTAGTGCGGCACAGGGTTACGAGCAGTACTTC
few . TRBJ2-7 TRBV6-6 CASSTDSYEQYF TGTGCCAGCAGTACTGACAGCTACGAGCAGTACTTC
few . TRBJ1-2 TRBV28 CASSLGGINYGYTF TGTGCCAGCAGTTTAGGAGGGATTAACTATGGCTACACCTTC
few TRBD1 TRBJ2-6 TRBV15 CATSRQMGQVYSGANVLTF TGTGCCACCAGCAGACAGATGGGACAGGTGTACTCTGGGGCCAACGTCCTGACTTTC
. . TRBJ1-1 TRBV5-4 CASSLAPPGRGTEAFF TGTGCCAGCAGCTTGGCCCCTCCGGGTCGGGGCACTGAAGCTTTCTTT
. . TRBJ2-7 TRBV7-9 CASSLGGQGLYEQYF TGTGCCAGCAGCTTAGGTGGGCAGGGTCTATACGAGCAGTACTTC
. TRBD1 TRBJ1-2 TRBV5-4 CASSVGGQERGYTF TGTGCCAGCAGCGTCGGCGGACAGGAGAGGGGCTACACCTTC
. TRBD2 TRBJ2-3 TRBV29-1 CSVRGGDRPTDTQYF TGCAGCGTGCGGGGAGGGGACCGACCCACAGATACGCAGTATTTT
once TRBD1 TRBJ1-4 TRBV18 CASSPDRRNEKLFF TGTGCCAGCTCCCCGGACAGGAGGAATGAAAAACTGTTTTTT
. . TRBJ2-4 TRBV5-1 CASSYGDLGGIQYF TGCGCCAGCAGCTACGGTGATCTGGGGGGCATTCAGTACTTC
. . TRBJ2-5 TRBV30 CAWSVVGAETQYF TGTGCCTGGAGTGTGGTGGGGGCCGAGACCCAGTACTTC
. . TRBJ2-1 TRBV4-3 CASSHLGRGEDNEQFF TGCGCCAGCAGCCACCTCGGAAGGGGTGAGGACAATGAGCAGTTCTTC
. TRBD1 TRBJ1-2 TRBV2 CASTQRWDRDGYTF TGTGCCAGCACCCAAAGGTGGGACAGGGATGGCTACACCTTC
. . TRBJ2-3 TRBV29-1 CSVEPDGASVQYF TGCAGCGTTGAACCCGACGGAGCCTCTGTGCAGTATTTT
. TRBD2 TRBJ2-5 TRBV5-1 CASNRLAGAEETQYF TGCGCCAGCAACCGACTAGCGGGAGCGGAAGAGACCCAGTACTTC
. TRBD1 TRBJ1-1 TRBV7-9 CASSLDRGRPTEAFF TGTGCCAGCAGCCTGGACAGGGGGCGACCCACTGAAGCTTTCTTT
. . TRBJ2-1 TRBV6-5 CASSYKRVRNEQFF TGTGCCAGCAGTTACAAGAGGGTGCGCAATGAGCAGTTCTTC
. TRBD2 TRBJ2-7 TRBV4-1 CASSTLPARGNHEQYF TGCGCCAGCTCCACACTCCCGGCGCGGGGGAATCACGAGCAGTACTTC
few TRBD1 TRBJ1-1 TRBV7-2 CASGRQGRNTEAFF TGTGCCAGCGGCCGACAGGGGAGGAACACTGAAGCTTTCTTT
. TRBD1 TRBJ1-1 TRBV29-1 CSVDTGGTEAFF TGCAGCGTTGACACAGGGGGGACTGAAGCTTTCTTT
. . TRBJ2-7 TRBV25-1 CASSGTSGTPKQEQYF TGTGCCAGCAGTGGGACCTCCGGGACACCTAAGCAGGAGCAGTACTTC
. TRBD2 TRBJ2-1 TRBV19 CASSIGLLAGGYNEQFF TGTGCCAGTAGTATAGGCCTCCTAGCGGGAGGGTACAATGAGCAGTTCTTC
few . TRBJ1-2 TRBV4-1 CASSQAGANYGYTF TGCGCCAGCAGCCAAGCAGGGGCCAACTATGGCTACACCTTC